These T cell receptor beta chains were read from a single sample in a study of T cell changes during pregnancy in multiple sclerosis. Produced via immunoSEQ multiplex PCR; TCRdb's table is partial and in-frame only. This sample has roughly 40,000 clones, with approximately 91% found just once. Sample: CD8+ T cells from peripheral blood mononuclear cells, taken in the first trimester of pregnancy. The receptors here all came from a female donor with multiple sclerosis, enrolled in a pregnancy study. CDR3s include the opening cysteine and the closing phenylalanine or tryptophan. A D gene is named only where the DNA matches it firmly. Rows may omit the clone size; those that give it use once, few, many or a size class.

size	V	J	D	CDR3	DNA
once	TRBV11-3	TRBJ1-1	-	CASSLMRNTEAFF	TGTGCCAGCAGCTTAATGAGGAACACTGAAGCTTTCTTT
-	TRBV11-2	TRBJ1-2	TRBD1	CASSPPGQPNYGYTF	TGTGCCAGCAGCCCTCCGGGACAGCCAAACTATGGCTACACCTTC
-	TRBV25-1	TRBJ2-1	-	CASSAIYEQFF	TGTGCCAGCAGCGCGATATATGAGCAGTTCTTC
-	TRBV6-1	TRBJ2-3	-	CASTERVGTDTQYF	TGTGCCAGCACCGAAAGAGTCGGCACAGATACGCAGTATTTT
-	TRBV9	TRBJ1-2	-	CASSVGTFYGYTF	TGTGCCAGCAGCGTAGGGACATTCTATGGCTACACCTTC
-	TRBV7-2	TRBJ2-3	TRBD1	CASSFIPPGQGEDTQYF	TGTGCCAGCAGCTTTATTCCTCCGGGACAGGGGGAAGATACGCAGTATTTT
-	TRBV9	TRBJ2-5	TRBD2	CASSSPLREGTQYF	TGTGCCAGCAGCTCCCCCCTGCGGGAGGGGACCCAGTACTTC
-	TRBV4-3	TRBJ2-1	-	CASSQEPYTNPSYNEQFF	TGCGCCAGCAGCCAAGAGCCCTATACTAATCCTTCCTACAATGAGCAGTTCTTC
-	TRBV9	TRBJ2-2	-	CASSVGGNTGELFF	TGTGCCAGCAGCGTAGGCGGGAACACCGGGGAGCTGTTTTTT
-	TRBV27	TRBJ2-7	TRBD1	CASRRGQGYEQYF	TGTGCCAGCAGGCGGGGACAGGGGTACGAGCAGTACTTC
-	TRBV7-2	TRBJ2-1	-	CASSFSVGFNEQFF	TGTGCCAGCAGCTTTTCCGTGGGCTTCAATGAGCAGTTCTTC
-	TRBV7-6	TRBJ1-4	TRBD1	CASSLGQGGLISTNEKLFF	TGTGCCAGCAGCCTGGGACAGGGGGGTTTGATTTCGACTAATGAAAAACTGTTTTTT
-	TRBV27	TRBJ2-1	TRBD1	CASTLEGQGHNEQFF	TGTGCCAGCACCCTAGAGGGACAGGGACACAATGAGCAGTTCTTC
-	TRBV14	TRBJ2-1	TRBD2	CASSQGLAGGSSYNEQFF	TGTGCCAGCAGCCAAGGGCTAGCGGGGGGAAGCTCCTACAATGAGCAGTTCTTC
-	TRBV14	TRBJ2-3	-	CASSLPPTAASTDTQYF	TGTGCCAGCAGCCTACCTCCAACAGCGGCGAGCACAGATACGCAGTATTTT
-	TRBV7-2	TRBJ2-7	TRBD1	CASSWDSPGPYEQYF	TGTGCCAGCAGCTGGGACAGCCCGGGTCCCTACGAGCAGTACTTC